These 5 T cell receptor beta chains originate from one sample sequenced in a study of T cells in Graves' hyperthyroidism and ophthalmopathy. Regions amplified from RNA transcripts were the TCR beta CDR3 regions. The HTBI primer set was used in a first-round RT-PCR of the TCR CDR3. TCRdb re-called the multiplex PCR reads through MiXCR, storing one row per CDR3 protein. The data hold around 600,000 distinct CDR3 sequences, with more than 12% observed a single time. The sequencing sample was made of blood. The receptors derive from a woman aged 45 to 65 with Graves' ophthalmopathy.

This clonotype was observed many times. The gene calls are TRBV7-9 and TRBJ2-1; D possibly corresponds to TRBD1 (6 bases). CDR1 is SEHNR and CDR2 is FQNEAQ in the germline V gene (reference sequence). The CDR3 length is 15 residues. V lost 5 bases, J lost 0 bases, and 11 bases lay in between. The CDR3 coding sequence is TGTGCCAGCAGCACAAGGGGGAGCTCCTACAATGAGCAGTTCTTC. It specifies CASSTRGSSYNEQFF.

This clonotype appeared many times. V gene TRBV7-2 combines with J gene TRBJ2-7, with 11 nucleotides matching TRBD2. The CDR3 has 18 amino acids. V dropped 5 bases and J dropped 1; count of bases not matched to a gene: 13. Germline lookup yields CDR1 SGHTA and CDR2 FQGNSA. The CDR3 is CASSHPGLAGHTSYEQYF. The CDR3 bases are TGTGCCAGCAGCCACCCTGGACTAGCGGGTCATACATCCTACGAGCAGTACTTC. Full variable domain (rest looked up from reference TRBV7-2 and TRBJ2-7): GAGVSQSPSNKVTEKGKDVELRCDPISGHTALYWYRQSLGQGLEFLIYFQGNSAPDKSGLPSDRFSAERTGGSVSTLTIQRTQQEDSAVYLCASSHPGLAGHTSYEQYFGPGTRLTVT.

This clonotype has only a few counts. The V and J genes are TRBV6-1 and TRBJ1-2, with a possible D match to TRBD1 (6 bases). V lost 7 bases and J 5 bases, leaving 17 bases between the germline ends. CDR1 MNHNS and CDR2 SASEGT come from the germline V gene. CDR3 length equals 14 residues. The CDR3 DNA is TGTGCCAGCAACGCCGGGACACGGAATTATGGCTACACCTTC. Protein product: CASNAGTRNYGYTF.

This clonotype showed up just a few times. V and J are TRBV6-2 or TRBV6-3 and TRBJ2-4; the D call may be TRBD1 or TRBD2 (6 bases each). The V gene's germline CDR1 is MNHEY and CDR2 SVGEGT. V was shortened by 5 bases and J by 9 bases, with 17 bases between the two germline ends. The CDR3 contains 14 residues. CDR3 in DNA: TGTGCCAGCAGTAATGTAGCAAAGGGGGGCATTCAGTACTTC. Encoded protein: CASSNVAKGGIQYF.

The V call is TRBV20-1, the J call TRBJ1-4, with unresolved D. With 0 bases removed from V and 0 bases from J, the gap between germline ends came to 8 bases. The CDR3 totals 15 residues. Germline CDR1 DFQATT, CDR2 SNEGSKA (reference sequence). This chain's CDR3 is CSARDLGATNEKLFF. DNA for the CDR3: TGCAGTGCTAGAGATCTCGGTGCAACTAATGAAAAACTGTTTTTT.